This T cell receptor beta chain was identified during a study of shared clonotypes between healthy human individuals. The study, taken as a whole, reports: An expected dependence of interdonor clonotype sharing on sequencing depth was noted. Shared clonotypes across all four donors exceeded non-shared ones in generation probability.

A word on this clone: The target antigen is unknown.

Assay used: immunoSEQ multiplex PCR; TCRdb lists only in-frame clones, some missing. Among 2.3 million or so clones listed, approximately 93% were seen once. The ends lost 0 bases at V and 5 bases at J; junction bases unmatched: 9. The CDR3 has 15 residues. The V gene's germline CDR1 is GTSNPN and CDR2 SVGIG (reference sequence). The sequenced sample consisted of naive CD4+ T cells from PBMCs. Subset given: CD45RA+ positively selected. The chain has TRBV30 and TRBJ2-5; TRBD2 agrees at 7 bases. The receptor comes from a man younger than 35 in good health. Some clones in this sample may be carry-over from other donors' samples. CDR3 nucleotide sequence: TGTGCCTGGAGTGTACACTCGGGGGGTAGGGAGACCCAGTACTTC. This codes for CAWSVHSGGRETQYF.